These 10 T cell receptor beta chains originate from one sample sequenced in a study of blood T cell repertoires in COVID-19. Clones were read by immunoSEQ multiplex PCR, and TCRdb kept only the in-frame ones, dropping some. Counted here are about 280,000 clones, approximately 85% occurring once; the ten biggest clones make up roughly 5%. The specimen sequenced was peripheral blood. The source is a man aged 50 to 59 with active or convalescent COVID-19.

The genes are TRBV19 and TRBJ1-1, with D possibly matching TRBD1 (5 bases). This CDR3 is 13 amino acids long. Trimming stripped 7 bases from V and 0 bases from J, with 9 bases between. The germline V gene has CDR1 LNHDA and CDR2 SQIVND (reference sequence). The CDR3 DNA reads as TGTGCCAGTAACATAGGGGTGAACACTGAAGCTTTCTTT. Residues: CASNIGVNTEAFF.

V is TRBV28 and J is TRBJ2-1; 7 positions match TRBD2. Germline CDR1 and CDR2: MDHEN and SYDVKM. Losses at the gene ends were 4 bases for V and 5 bases for J; bases not matched to a gene: 14. CDR3 length equals 17 residues. Written as DNA, the CDR3 is TGTGCCAGCAGTTATTATTCTACGCGGGAGTTCAACAATGAGCAGTTCTTC. Protein product: CASSYYSTREFNNEQFF. The complete variable domain, with remaining parts taken from reference TRBV28 and TRBJ2-1, reads DVKVTQSSRYLVKRTGEKVFLECVQDMDHENMFWYRQDPGLGLRLIYFSYDVKMKEKGDIPEGYSVSREKKERFSLILESASTNQTSMYLCASSYYSTREFNNEQFFGPGTRLTVL.

This clone was detected only once. The chain is built from TRBV19 and TRBJ2-7, with D unresolved. CDR1 and CDR2 (germline): LNHDA, SQIVND (reference sequence). This CDR3 region has 12 residues. V was clipped by 9 bases and J by 2 bases, with 11 bases between them. The CDR3, as DNA: TGTGCCAGCTCACCAGGCACCTACGAGCAGTACTTC. This translates into CASSPGTYEQYF.

CDR3 DNA: TGTGCCAGTCCACCCACCCAGGGTGCTAGCGGGAGGGCAGGGGAGCAGTTCTTC. Protein: CASPPTQGASGRAGEQFF. V gene TRBV28 combines with J gene TRBJ2-1; 12 nucleotides align to TRBD2. This CDR3 spans 18 amino acids. The junction had 22 bases not matched to a gene; V was cut back by 9 bases and J by 10 bases. Germline V gives CDR1 MDHEN, CDR2 SYDVKM.

This clone was seen a few times. The V and J genes are TRBV19 and TRBJ2-2, with a weak D call TRBD1 (6 bases). V dropped 5 bases and J dropped 7 bases, with 17 bases sitting between them. Germline V gene lookup returns CDR1 LNHDA and CDR2 SQIVND (reference sequence). The CDR3 totals 15 residues. This CDR3 is CASSSGVGLHGELFF. The CDR3 nucleotides read TGTGCCAGTAGTTCAGGGGTCGGTTTACACGGGGAGCTGTTTTTT.

This chain joins TRBV11-2 and TRBJ1-1; D is possibly TRBD1 (6 bases). Looked up from germline, CDR1 is SGHAT and CDR2 is FQNNGV. The CDR3 has 14 residues. Between the trimmed V and J ends, which lost 4 bases and 4 bases, there was a span of 13 bases. The CDR3 sequence is CASSSGTGTTEAFF. In nucleotides, the CDR3 is TGTGCCAGCAGCTCCGGAACAGGGACCACTGAAGCTTTCTTT. Supplemented by reference TRBV11-2 and TRBJ1-1, the full variable domain reads EAGVAQSPRYKIIEKRQSVAFWCNPISGHATLYWYQQILGQGPKLLIQFQNNGVVDDSQLPKDRFSAERLKGVDSTLKIQPAKLEDSAVYLCASSSGTGTTEAFFGQGTRLTVV.

The chain employs TRBV7-9 and TRBJ1-1; no clear D. Looked up from germline, CDR1 is SEHNR and CDR2 is FQNEAQ (reference sequence). This CDR3 spans 12 amino acids. V was shortened by 2 bases and J by 5 bases, with 6 bases between the two germline ends. CDR3 sequence reads: CASSLFGTEAFF. The CDR3 DNA reads TGTGCCAGCAGCTTATTCGGGACTGAAGCTTTCTTT.

The V gene is TRBV5-5, the J gene TRBJ2-4; 9 bases agree with TRBD1. The CDR3 consists of 14 residues. The germline V gene has CDR1 SGHKS and CDR2 YYEKEE (reference sequence). V lost 4 bases and J lost 7; bases outside the gene matches: 6. CDR3 amino acids: CASSRGGQGNIQYF. The CDR3 nucleotides are TGTGCCAGCAGCAGAGGCGGACAGGGGAACATTCAGTACTTC.

The rearrangement joins TRBV5-1 to TRBJ2-7; a possible D gene is TRBD2 (5 bases). There are 16 residues in the CDR3. Trimming removed 0 bases at V and 5 bases at J, with 18 bases between. Germline lookup yields CDR1 SGHRS and CDR2 YFSETQ. The CDR3 protein is CASSLDLTIPGDEQYF. The DNA for the CDR3 is TGCGCCAGCAGCTTGGATTTGACTATCCCCGGGGACGAGCAGTACTTC.

The V and J genes are TRBV5-8 and TRBJ1-3, with TRBD1 as a possible D gene (5 bases). The germline V gene has CDR1 SGHTS and CDR2 YDEGEE. This CDR3 is 15 amino acids long. V gave up 0 bases and J gave up 0 bases, with 7 bases separating them. The CDR3 spells CASSLGTGSGNTIYF. In nucleotides, the CDR3 is TGTGCCAGCAGCTTGGGTACAGGCTCTGGAAACACCATATATTTT. Filled out from reference TRBV5-8 and TRBJ1-3, the complete variable domain reads EAGVTQSPTHLIKTRGQQATLRCSPISGHTSVYWYQQALGLGLQFLLWYDEGEERNRGNFPPRFSGRQFPNYSSELNVNALELEDSALYLCASSLGTGSGNTIYFGEGSWLTVV.